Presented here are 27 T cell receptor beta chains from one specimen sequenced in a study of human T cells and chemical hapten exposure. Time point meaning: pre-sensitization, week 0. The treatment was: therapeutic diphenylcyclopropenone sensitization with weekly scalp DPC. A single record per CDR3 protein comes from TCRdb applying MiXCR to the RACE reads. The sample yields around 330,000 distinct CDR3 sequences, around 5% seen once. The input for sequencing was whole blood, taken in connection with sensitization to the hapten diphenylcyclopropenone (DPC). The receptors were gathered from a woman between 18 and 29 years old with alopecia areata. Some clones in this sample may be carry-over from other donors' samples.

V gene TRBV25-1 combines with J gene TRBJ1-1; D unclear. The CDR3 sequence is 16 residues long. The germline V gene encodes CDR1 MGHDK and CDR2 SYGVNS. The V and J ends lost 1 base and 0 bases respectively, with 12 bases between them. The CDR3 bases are TGTGCCAGCAGTGAATTCGAGGTACCGATGAACACTGAAGCTTTCTTT. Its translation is CASSEFEVPMNTEAFF.

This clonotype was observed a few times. The CDR3: CASGSMRGTDTQYF. CDR3 nucleotide sequence: TGTGCCAGCGGGTCTATGCGGGGCACAGATACGCAGTATTTT. V usage is TRBV6-5 and J usage is TRBJ2-3; tentatively, D is TRBD2 (5 bases). Germline lookup yields CDR1 MNHEY and CDR2 SVGAGI. Trimming shortened V by 8 bases and J by 1 base, and 13 bases separated the two germline ends. The CDR3 is 14 amino acids.

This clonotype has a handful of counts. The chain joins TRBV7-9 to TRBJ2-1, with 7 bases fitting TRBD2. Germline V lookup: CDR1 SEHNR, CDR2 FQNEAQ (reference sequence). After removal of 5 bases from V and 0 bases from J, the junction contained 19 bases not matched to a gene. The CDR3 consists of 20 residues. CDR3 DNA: TGTGCCAGCAGCCGAGGGCCAAGGCGGGGGAATTCTAGCTCCTACAATGAGCAGTTCTTC. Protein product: CASSRGPRRGNSSSYNEQFF.

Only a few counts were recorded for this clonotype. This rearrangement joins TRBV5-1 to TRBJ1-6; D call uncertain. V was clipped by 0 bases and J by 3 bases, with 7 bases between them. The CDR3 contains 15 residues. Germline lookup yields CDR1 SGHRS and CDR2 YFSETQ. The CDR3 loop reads CASSLAGYYNSPLHF. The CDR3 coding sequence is TGCGCCAGCAGCTTGGCCGGCTACTATAATTCACCCCTCCACTTT.

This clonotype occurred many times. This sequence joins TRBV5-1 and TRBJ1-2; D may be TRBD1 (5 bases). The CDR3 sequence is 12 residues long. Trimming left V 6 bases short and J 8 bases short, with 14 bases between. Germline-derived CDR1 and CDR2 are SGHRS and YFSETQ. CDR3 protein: CASKEQEEGYTF. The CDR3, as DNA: TGCGCCAGCAAGGAACAGGAAGAAGGCTACACCTTC.

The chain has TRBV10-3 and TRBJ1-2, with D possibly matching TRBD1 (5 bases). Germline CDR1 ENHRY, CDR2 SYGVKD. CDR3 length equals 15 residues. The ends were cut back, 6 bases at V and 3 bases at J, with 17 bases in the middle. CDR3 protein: CAISLRGFGDYGYTF. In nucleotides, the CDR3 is TGTGCCATCAGCCTTAGGGGTTTCGGGGACTATGGCTACACCTTC.

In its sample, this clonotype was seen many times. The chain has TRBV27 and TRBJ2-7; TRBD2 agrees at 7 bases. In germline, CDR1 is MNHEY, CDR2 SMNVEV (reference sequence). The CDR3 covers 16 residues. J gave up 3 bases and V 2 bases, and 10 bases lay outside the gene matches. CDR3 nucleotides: TGTGCCAGCAGTTTAACTCGAGGGAGGGGTATCTACGAGCAGTACTTC. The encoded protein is CASSLTRGRGIYEQYF.

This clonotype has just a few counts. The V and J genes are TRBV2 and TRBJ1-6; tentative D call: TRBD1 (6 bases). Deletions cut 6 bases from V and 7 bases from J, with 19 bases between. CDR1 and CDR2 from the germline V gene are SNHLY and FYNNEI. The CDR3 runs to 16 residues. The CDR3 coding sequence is TGTGCCAGCAGGGAACCTTCAGGGGAGGGGAATTCACCCCTCCACTTT. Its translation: CASREPSGEGNSPLHF.

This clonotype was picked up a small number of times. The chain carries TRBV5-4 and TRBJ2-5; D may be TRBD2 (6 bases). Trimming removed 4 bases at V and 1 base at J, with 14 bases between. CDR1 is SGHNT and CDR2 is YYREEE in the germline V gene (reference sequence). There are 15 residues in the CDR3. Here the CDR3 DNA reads TGTGCCAGCAGCCTGGGCATGGGGGGCCAAGAGACCCAGTACTTC. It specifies CASSLGMGGQETQYF.

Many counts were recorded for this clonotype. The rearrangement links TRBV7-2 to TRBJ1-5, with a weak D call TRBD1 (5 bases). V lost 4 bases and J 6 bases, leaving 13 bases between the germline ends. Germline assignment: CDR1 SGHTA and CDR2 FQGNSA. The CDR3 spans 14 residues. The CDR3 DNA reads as TGTGCCAGCAGCTCCAGGGTTGATGGTCAGCCCCAGCATTTT. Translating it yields CASSSRVDGQPQHF.

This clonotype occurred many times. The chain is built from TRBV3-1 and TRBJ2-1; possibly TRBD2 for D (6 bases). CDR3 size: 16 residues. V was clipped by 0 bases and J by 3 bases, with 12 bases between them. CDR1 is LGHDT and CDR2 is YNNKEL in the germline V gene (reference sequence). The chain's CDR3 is CASSQDAGLRYNEQFF. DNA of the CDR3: TGTGCCAGCAGCCAAGATGCGGGGCTCCGCTACAATGAGCAGTTCTTC.

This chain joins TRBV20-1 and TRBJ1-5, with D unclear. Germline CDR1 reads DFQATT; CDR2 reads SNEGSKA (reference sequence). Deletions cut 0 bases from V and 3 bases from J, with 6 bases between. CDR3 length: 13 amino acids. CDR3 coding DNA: TGCAGTGCTAGAGAGTTCACCAATCAGCCCCAGCATTTT. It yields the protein CSAREFTNQPQHF.

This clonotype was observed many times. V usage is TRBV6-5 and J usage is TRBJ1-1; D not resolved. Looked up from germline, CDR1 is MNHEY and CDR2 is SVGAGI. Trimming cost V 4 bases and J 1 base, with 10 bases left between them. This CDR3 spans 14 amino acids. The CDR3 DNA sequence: TGTGCCAGCAGTTCGGTGCAGCAGAACACTGAAGCTTTCTTT. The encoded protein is CASSSVQQNTEAFF.

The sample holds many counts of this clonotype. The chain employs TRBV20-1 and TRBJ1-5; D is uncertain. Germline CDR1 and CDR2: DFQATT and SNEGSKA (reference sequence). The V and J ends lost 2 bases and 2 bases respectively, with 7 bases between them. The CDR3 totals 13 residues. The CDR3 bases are TGCAGTGCTAGAAAGGGCGGCAATCAGCCCCAGCATTTT. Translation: CSARKGGNQPQHF.

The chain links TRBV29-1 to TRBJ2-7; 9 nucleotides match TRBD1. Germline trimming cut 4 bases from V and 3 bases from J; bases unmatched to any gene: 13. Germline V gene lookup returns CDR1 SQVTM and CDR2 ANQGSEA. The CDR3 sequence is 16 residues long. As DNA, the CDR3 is TGCAGCGTTGGGGCCCCTGACAGGGGGGCAATCTACGAGCAGTACTTC. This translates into CSVGAPDRGAIYEQYF.

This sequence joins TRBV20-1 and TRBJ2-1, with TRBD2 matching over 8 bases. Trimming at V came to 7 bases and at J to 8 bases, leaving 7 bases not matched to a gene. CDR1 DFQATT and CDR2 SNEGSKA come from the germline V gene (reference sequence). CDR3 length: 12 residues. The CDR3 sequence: CSVGGGSHEQFF. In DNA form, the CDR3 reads TGCAGTGTAGGCGGGGGGTCCCATGAGCAGTTCTTC.

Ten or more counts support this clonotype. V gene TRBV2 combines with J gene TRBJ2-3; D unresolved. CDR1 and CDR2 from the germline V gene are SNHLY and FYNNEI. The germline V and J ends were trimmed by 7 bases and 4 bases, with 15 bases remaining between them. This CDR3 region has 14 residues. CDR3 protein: CASNRPFTSDTQYF. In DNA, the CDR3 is TGTGCCAGCAACAGACCCTTCACCTCAGATACGCAGTATTTT. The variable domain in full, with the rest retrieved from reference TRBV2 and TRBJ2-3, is EPEVTQTPSHQVTQMGQEVILRCVPISNHLYFYWYRQILGQKVEFLVSFYNNEISEKSEIFDDQFSVERPDGSNFTLKIRSTKLEDSAMYFCASNRPFTSDTQYFGPGTRLTVL.

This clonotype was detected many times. The CDR3 DNA reads TGTGCCAGCACCCTGGGGGGTTCTGGCTATGGCTACACCTTC. Protein product: CASTLGGSGYGYTF. V and J are TRBV12-3 or TRBV12-4 and TRBJ1-2; possibly TRBD1 for D (5 bases). The CDR3 runs 14 residues. Trimming removed 7 bases at V and 4 bases at J, with 16 bases between.

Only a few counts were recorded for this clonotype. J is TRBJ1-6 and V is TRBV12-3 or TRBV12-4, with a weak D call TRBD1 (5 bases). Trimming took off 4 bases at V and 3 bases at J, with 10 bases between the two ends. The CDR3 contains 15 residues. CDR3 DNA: TGTGCCAGCAGTTCCCTCGGGGGCTATAATTCACCCCTCCACTTT. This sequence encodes CASSSLGGYNSPLHF.

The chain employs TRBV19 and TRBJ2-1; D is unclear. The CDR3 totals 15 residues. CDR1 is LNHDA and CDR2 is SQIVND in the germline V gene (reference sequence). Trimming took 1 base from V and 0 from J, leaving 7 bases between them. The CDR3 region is CASSIGRTSYNEQFF. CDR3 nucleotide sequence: TGTGCCAGTAGTATAGGACGAACCTCCTACAATGAGCAGTTCTTC.

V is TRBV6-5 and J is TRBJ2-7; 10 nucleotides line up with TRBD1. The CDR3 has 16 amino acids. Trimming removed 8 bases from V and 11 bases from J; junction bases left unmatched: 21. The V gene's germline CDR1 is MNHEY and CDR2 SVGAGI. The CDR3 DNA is TGTGCCAGCTCATCCCCTCGCTCGTCCCCCGGGACAGGGGAGTACTTC. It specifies CASSSPRSSPGTGEYF.

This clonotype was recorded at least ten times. Here the CDR3 reads CASSLWGQGKYEQYF. The CDR3 DNA is TGTGCCAGCAGTTTATGGGGCCAGGGTAAATACGAGCAGTACTTC. The chain combines TRBV12-3 or TRBV12-4 with TRBJ2-7; possibly TRBD1 for D (5 bases). The V and J ends lost 2 bases and 4 bases respectively, with 15 bases between them. The CDR3 extends over 15 amino acids.

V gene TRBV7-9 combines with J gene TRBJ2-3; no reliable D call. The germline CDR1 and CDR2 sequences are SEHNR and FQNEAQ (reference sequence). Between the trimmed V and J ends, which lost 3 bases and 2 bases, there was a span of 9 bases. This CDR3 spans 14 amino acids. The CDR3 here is CASSLEGITDTQYF. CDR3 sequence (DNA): TGTGCCAGCAGCTTGGAAGGGATCACAGATACGCAGTATTTT.

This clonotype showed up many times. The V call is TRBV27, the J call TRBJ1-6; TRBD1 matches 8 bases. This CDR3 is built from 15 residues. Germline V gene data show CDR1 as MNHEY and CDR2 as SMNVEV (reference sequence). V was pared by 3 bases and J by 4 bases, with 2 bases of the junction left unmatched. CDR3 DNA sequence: TGTGCCAGCAGTTTCGGGACAGGATATAATTCACCCCTCCACTTT. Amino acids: CASSFGTGYNSPLHF.

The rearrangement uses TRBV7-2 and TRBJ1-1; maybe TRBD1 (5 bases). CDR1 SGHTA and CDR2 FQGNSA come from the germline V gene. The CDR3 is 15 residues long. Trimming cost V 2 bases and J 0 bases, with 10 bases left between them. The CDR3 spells CASSLQGIMNTEAFF. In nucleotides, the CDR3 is TGTGCCAGCAGCTTACAGGGCATTATGAACACTGAAGCTTTCTTT.

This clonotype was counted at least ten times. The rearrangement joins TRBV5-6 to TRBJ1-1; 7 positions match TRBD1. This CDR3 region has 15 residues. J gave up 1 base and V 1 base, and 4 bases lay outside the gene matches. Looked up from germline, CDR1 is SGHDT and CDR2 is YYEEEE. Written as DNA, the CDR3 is TGTGCCAGCAGCTTGCCGGACAGGACGAACACTGAAGCTTTCTTT. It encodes CASSLPDRTNTEAFF.

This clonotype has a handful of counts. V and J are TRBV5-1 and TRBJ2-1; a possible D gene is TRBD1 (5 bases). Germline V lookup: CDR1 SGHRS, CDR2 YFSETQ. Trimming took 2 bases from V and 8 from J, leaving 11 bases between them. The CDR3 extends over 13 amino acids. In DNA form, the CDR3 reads TGCGCCAGCAGCTTACCGGACAAGGATGAGCAGTTCTTC. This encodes CASSLPDKDEQFF.